The 17 T cell receptor beta chains listed next were all sequenced from one sample in a study of T-cell memory formation after mild COVID-19. TCRdb reprocessed the 5' RACE reads via MiXCR and lists one record per CDR3 protein. The data contain 80,000 to 95,000 distinct CDR3 sequences, 20% to 30% of them seen just once; the ten biggest clones take up around 45%. Specimen: PBMCs or a T cell subset sorted from them (not recorded which). The receptor set was obtained from a man aged 18 to 35 who had mild COVID-19 (a few samples of this study predate the infection). Cell type and time point are not known.

This chain uses TRBV15 with TRBJ1-1, with 8 bases identical to TRBD1. The CDR3 spans 14 residues. The J segment lost 4 bases and the V segment lost 5 bases, leaving 6 bases of the junction unmatched. CDR1 is LNHNV, CDR2 YYDKDF, per germline (reference sequence). The CDR3 DNA reads TGTGCCACCAGCGGCGGACAGGGCAGCACTGAAGCTTTCTTT. Translated: CATSGGQGSTEAFF.

V usage is TRBV30 and J usage is TRBJ2-4; D gene uncertain. CDR3 size: 12 residues. Trimming removed 5 bases at V and 1 base at J, with 6 bases between. CDR1 GTSNPN and CDR2 SVGIG come from the germline V gene (reference sequence). The CDR3 nucleotides are TGTGCCTGGGTCGGGGCCAAAAACATTCAGTACTTC. Its translation: CAWVGAKNIQYF.

The chain is built from TRBV12-3 or TRBV12-4 and TRBJ1-5, with D perhaps matching TRBD1 (6 bases). The CDR3 length is 14 residues. V lost 2 bases and J 4 bases, leaving 9 bases between the germline ends. The CDR3 reads CASSLQGWNQPQHF. The CDR3 region has the DNA TGTGCCAGCAGTTTACAGGGGTGGAATCAGCCCCAGCATTTT.

This clonotype has at least ten counts. The junction differs from germline at one of its ends, possibly a read error. The gene calls are TRBV7-7 and TRBJ2-2; 8 positions agree with TRBD2. The CDR3 sequence is 16 residues long. Germline loops: CDR1 SSHAT, CDR2 FNYEAQ (reference sequence). The CDR3 coding sequence is TGTGCTAGCAGCTTAGCGGGGTCAGAGAACACCGGGGAGCTGTTTTTT. Its protein product is CASSLAGSENTGELFF.

This clonotype was seen a handful of times. The chain has TRBV20-1 and TRBJ2-7; TRBD2 agrees at 8 bases. Germline loops: CDR1 DFQATT, CDR2 SNEGSKA (reference sequence). V dropped 0 bases and J dropped 2; count of bases not matched to a gene: 9. The CDR3 loop spans 16 amino acids. CDR3 bases: TGCAGTGCTAGAGATGCTGCCGGGACTAGTCCCTACGAGCAGTACTTC. It codes for CSARDAAGTSPYEQYF.

In its sample, this clonotype was seen a few times. V is TRBV12-3 or TRBV12-4 and J is TRBJ1-5, with a weak D call TRBD1 (5 bases). V was shortened by 3 bases and J by 2 bases, with 11 bases between the two germline ends. CDR3 size: 15 residues. The CDR3 DNA reads TGTGCCAGCAGTTTGGGGGGATCAGGCAATCAGCCCCAGCATTTT. Translating gives CASSLGGSGNQPQHF.

This clonotype came up a few times. The V and J genes are TRBV4-1 and TRBJ1-1, with 7 bases that match TRBD1. The CDR3 is 15 amino acids. J lost 5 bases, V lost 0 bases, and 6 bases had no gene match. CDR1 is MGHRA and CDR2 is YSYEKL in the germline V gene. CDR3 amino acids: CASSQEGQARTEAFF. CDR3 sequence (DNA): TGCGCCAGCAGCCAAGAAGGACAGGCCAGGACTGAAGCTTTCTTT.

In this sample, this clonotype turned up a few times. The chain carries TRBV3-1 and TRBJ2-3; TRBD2 matches at 9 bases. Germline CDR1 reads LGHDT; CDR2 reads YNNKEL (reference sequence). V gave up 6 bases and J gave up 5 bases; unmatched junction bases: 12. The CDR3 covers 16 residues. As DNA, the CDR3 is TGTGCCAGCAGACCACCGGGACTAGCAGGGATAGATACGCAGTATTTT. As protein: CASRPPGLAGIDTQYF.

This clonotype has just a few counts. V gene TRBV4-3 combines with J gene TRBJ2-5; tentatively, D is TRBD1 (5 bases). CDR3 length: 15 amino acids. Germline CDR1 reads LGHNA; CDR2 reads YSLEER. V gave up 0 bases and J gave up 3 bases, with 11 bases separating them. CDR3 residues: CASSQEARQKETQYF. For the CDR3, the DNA is TGCGCCAGCAGCCAAGAAGCGCGACAGAAAGAGACCCAGTACTTC.

This clonotype occurred a few times. CDR3 DNA sequence: TGTGCCAGCAGCCGGACAGGGAGCGATCAGCCCCAGCATTTT. Translation: CASSRTGSDQPQHF. The rearrangement links TRBV7-9 to TRBJ1-5; 8 bases match TRBD1. CDR1 is SEHNR and CDR2 is FQNEAQ in the germline V gene (reference sequence). Losses at the gene ends were 5 bases for V and 5 bases for J; bases not matched to a gene: 5. The CDR3 is made up of 14 amino acids.

This clonotype has a handful of counts. The CDR3 DNA reads as TGTGCCAGCAGCCAAGGTTCACAGACCTACTCCTACAATGAGCAGTTCTTC. Its translation is CASSQGSQTYSYNEQFF. The V and J genes are TRBV4-2 and TRBJ2-1; D is unresolved. Germline lookup yields CDR1 LGHNA and CDR2 YNFKEQ. V was clipped by 1 base and J by 0 bases, with 13 bases between them. The CDR3 length is 17 residues.

V and J are TRBV27 and TRBJ2-2, with unresolved D. Germline V gives CDR1 MNHEY, CDR2 SMNVEV (reference sequence). The CDR3 has 15 residues. The V and J ends lost 1 base and 6 bases respectively, with 12 bases between them. CDR3 amino acids: CASSLCQRGAGELFF. The CDR3 DNA sequence: TGTGCCAGCAGTTTATGTCAGCGAGGAGCCGGGGAGCTGTTTTTT.

This clonotype was detected a few times. V is TRBV12-3 or TRBV12-4 and J is TRBJ2-3; perhaps TRBD2 as D (6 bases). The CDR3 covers 16 residues. V dropped 6 bases and J dropped 0 bases, with 16 bases sitting between them. CDR3 sequence (DNA): TGTGCCAGCAGGGGCCTCGGAGGGCCTAGCACAGATACGCAGTATTTT. Its translation is CASRGLGGPSTDTQYF.

Judged by abundance, this clonotype is medium-sized. V gene TRBV9 combines with J gene TRBJ2-3, with D maybe TRBD1 (5 bases). Trimming removed 3 bases from V and 4 bases from J, with 12 bases in between. The length of the CDR3 is 14 residues. Per germline, CDR1 SGDLS and CDR2 YYNGEE. The CDR3 bases are TGTGCCAGCAGCGAGAGTGGGGCGGCAGATACGCAGTATTTT. The encoded protein is CASSESGAADTQYF. The variable domain in full, with the rest retrieved from reference TRBV9 and TRBJ2-3, is DSGVTQTPKHLITATGQRVTLRCSPRSGDLSVYWYQQSLDQGLQFLIQYYNGEERAKGNILERFSAQQFPDLHSELNLSSLELGDSALYFCASSESGAADTQYFGPGTRLTVL.

This clonotype was counted between two and nine times. The J gene is TRBJ2-2, the V gene TRBV3-1, with 8 bases identical to TRBD1. Germline V gene sequence: CDR1 LGHDT, CDR2 YNNKEL (reference sequence). The CDR3 consists of 17 residues. V lost 4 bases and J lost 7; bases outside the gene matches: 14. The CDR3 DNA reads as TGTGCCAGCAGCCTGGACAGGGCCCACCTTGGCGGCGGGGAGCTGTTTTTT. This sequence encodes CASSLDRAHLGGGELFF.

This clonotype was detected a few times. This chain joins TRBV2 and TRBJ1-1, with D tentatively TRBD1 (6 bases). The V gene lost 10 bases and the J gene lost 6 bases, with 21 bases spanning the gap. Germline loops: CDR1 SNHLY, CDR2 FYNNEI. The CDR3 covers 14 residues. CDR3 coding DNA: TGTGCCAACGGGGAGGGTCAGGGGATGTCTGAAGCTTTCTTT. This sequence encodes CANGEGQGMSEAFF.

The chain has TRBV9 and TRBJ2-3; D call uncertain. CDR1 is SGDLS, CDR2 YYNGEE, per germline. The V and J ends lost 0 bases and 2 bases respectively, with 7 bases between them. The CDR3 runs to 14 residues. CDR3 nucleotide sequence: TGTGCCAGCAGCGTAGAGTCGGTCACAGATACGCAGTATTTT. Residues: CASSVESVTDTQYF.